The entry below describes one T cell receptor (beta chain). Ten or more counts support this clonotype. It has no known antigen specificity. There are no base qualities to consult, and no much larger clone falls within one base. This sample stems from a study of early T cells in non-severe SARS-CoV-2 infection (dated by TCRdb to the early 2020s). A note on the overall study: Bulk RNA from unsorted whole blood was used for TCR sequencing, so alpha and beta chains could not be paired.

V is reduced by 0 bases and J by 7 bases, leaving a spacing of 7 bases between them. The CDR3 numbers 14 residues from cysteine through phenylalanine. The only DNA kept is the CDR3, 42 bases in frame from the first base. Taken from the germline V gene, the CDR1 and CDR2 loops are LGHNA and YSLEER. This was a case-control study nested in a cohort of healthcare workers in London, UK, who had nasopharyngeal swab PCR tests and blood samples taken every week. Healthcare workers were enrolled in the week of the UK lockdown, from 23 to 31 March 2020, and were followed every week for up to about 16 weeks. Paper-wide results and their limitations: Matching against VDJdb was skewed toward anti-spike CD8 responses, likely underestimated virus-specific expansions, and missed private and CD4 specificities.

The library was produced with 5' RACE. Instrument on record: NextSeq 500. To correct for sequencing error and PCR bias, the TCR library protocol tagged individual cDNA molecules with unique molecular identifiers. TCR alpha and beta chains were both sequenced, and the abundances of alpha and beta sequences in each sample were closely correlated with each other. On the study's bioinformatics: Decombinator V4 was used to perform V gene, J gene and CDR3 annotation of TCR sequences. Expanded TCRs were defined as changing significantly between any two time points under a Poisson model with p below 0.0001. TCR abundances were normalised to the total number of TCRs sequenced per sample and expressed as counts per million. MAIT TCRs were defined by TRAV1-2 paired with TRAJ12, TRAJ20 or TRAJ33, and iNKT TCRs by TRAV10 paired with TRAJ18. VDJdb, accessed on 1 November 2021, was searched for TCRs annotated for CMV, EBV and SARS-CoV-2, and TCRs annotated for more than one antigen were excluded. TCRdb took the public reads, trimmed them with fastp at Q25, ran MiXCR for clone calling and kept in-frame beta chains. CDR3 protein sequences are deduplicated, and each keeps its most common genes and DNA. In this record, the V and J calls reflect TCRdb's handling and not the investigators' own analysis. The sample contains 90,000 to 120,000 distinct CDR3 sequences, 11% of them found a single time. In total, the top ten clones hold about 8% of the sample.

The chain links TRBV4-3 with TRBJ1-6, with no confidently assigned D gene. The receptor comes from an adult who was a healthcare worker with PCR-confirmed SARS-CoV-2 infection or an uninfected control (not recorded which). The sequenced sample was whole blood. The DNA sequence reads TGCGCCAGCAGCCAAGATCGCCTCAATTCACCCCTCCACTTT. The encoded protein is CASSQDRLNSPLHF.